This T cell receptor beta chain derives from a study of patients and donors after allogeneic stem cell transplantation. TCRdb reprocessed the RT-PCR reads with MiXCR, giving one entry per CDR3 protein. Altogether about 90,000 distinct CDR3 sequences are present, under 50% being singletons, with the ten largest covering around 55%. Specimen: blood, either unsorted or a sorted T cell fraction (not recorded which). This sequence originates from a human donor who was either an allogeneic HSCT recipient or a stem cell or donor lymphocyte infusion donor (not recorded which). It is not recorded whose cells these are; they may come from a transplant donor.

The CDR3 sequence: CASSVRWNTEAFF. The CDR3 region has the DNA TGTGCCAGCAGCGTTAGGTGGAACACTGAAGCTTTCTTT. The chain combines TRBV9 with TRBJ1-1; D ambiguous. Trimming pared 2 bases from V and 1 base from J, leaving 6 bases between. The CDR3 spans 13 residues. Germline V gene sequence: CDR1 SGDLS, CDR2 YYNGEE.